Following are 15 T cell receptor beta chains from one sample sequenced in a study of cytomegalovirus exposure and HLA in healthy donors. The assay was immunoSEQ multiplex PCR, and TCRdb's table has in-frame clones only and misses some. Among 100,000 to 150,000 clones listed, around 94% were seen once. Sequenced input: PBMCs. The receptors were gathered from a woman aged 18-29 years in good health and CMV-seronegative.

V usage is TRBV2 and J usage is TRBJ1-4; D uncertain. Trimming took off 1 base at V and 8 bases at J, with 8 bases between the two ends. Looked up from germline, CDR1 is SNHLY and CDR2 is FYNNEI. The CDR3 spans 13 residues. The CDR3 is CASSEVQLEKLFF. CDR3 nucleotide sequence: TGTGCCAGCAGTGAAGTACAGCTAGAAAAACTGTTTTTT.

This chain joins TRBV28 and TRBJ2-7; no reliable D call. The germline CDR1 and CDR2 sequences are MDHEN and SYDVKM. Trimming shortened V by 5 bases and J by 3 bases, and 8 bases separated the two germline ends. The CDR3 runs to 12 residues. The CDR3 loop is CASSLRSYEQYF. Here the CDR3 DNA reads TGTGCCAGCAGTCTCCGCAGCTACGAGCAGTACTTC.

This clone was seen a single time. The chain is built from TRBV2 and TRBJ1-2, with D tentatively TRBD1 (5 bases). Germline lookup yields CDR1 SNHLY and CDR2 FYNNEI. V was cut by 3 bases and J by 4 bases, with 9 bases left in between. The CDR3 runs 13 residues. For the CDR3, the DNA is TGTGCCAGCAGTGAGCTCAGGGCCTATGGCTACACCTTC. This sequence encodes CASSELRAYGYTF.

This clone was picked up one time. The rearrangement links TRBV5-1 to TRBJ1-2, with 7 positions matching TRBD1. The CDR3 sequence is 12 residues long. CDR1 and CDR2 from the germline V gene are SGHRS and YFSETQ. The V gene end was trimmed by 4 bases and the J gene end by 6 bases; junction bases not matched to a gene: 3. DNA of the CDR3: TGCGCCAGCAGCCCTGACAGGGATGGCTACACCTTC. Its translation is CASSPDRDGYTF.

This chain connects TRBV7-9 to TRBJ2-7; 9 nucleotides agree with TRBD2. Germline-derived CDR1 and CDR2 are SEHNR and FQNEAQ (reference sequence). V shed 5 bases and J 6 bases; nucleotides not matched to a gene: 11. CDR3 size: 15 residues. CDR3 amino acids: CASSGTIAGVSEQYF. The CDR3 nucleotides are TGTGCCAGCAGCGGCACGATAGCGGGAGTTAGCGAGCAGTACTTC.

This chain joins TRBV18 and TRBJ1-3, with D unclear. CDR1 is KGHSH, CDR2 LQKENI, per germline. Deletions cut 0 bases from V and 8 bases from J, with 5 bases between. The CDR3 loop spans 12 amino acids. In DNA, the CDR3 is TGTGCCAGCTCACCACCGATAGACACCATATATTTT. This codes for CASSPPIDTIYF.

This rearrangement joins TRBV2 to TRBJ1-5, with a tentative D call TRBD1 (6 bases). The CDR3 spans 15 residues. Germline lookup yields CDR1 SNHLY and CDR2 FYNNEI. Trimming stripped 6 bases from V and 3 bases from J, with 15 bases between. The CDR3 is CASRAGDTYNQPQHF. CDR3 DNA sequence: TGTGCCAGCAGGGCGGGGGACACATACAATCAGCCCCAGCATTTT. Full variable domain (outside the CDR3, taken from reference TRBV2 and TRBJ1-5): EPEVTQTPSHQVTQMGQEVILRCVPISNHLYFYWYRQILGQKVEFLVSFYNNEISEKSEIFDDQFSVERPDGSNFTLKIRSTKLEDSAMYFCASRAGDTYNQPQHFGDGTRLSIL.

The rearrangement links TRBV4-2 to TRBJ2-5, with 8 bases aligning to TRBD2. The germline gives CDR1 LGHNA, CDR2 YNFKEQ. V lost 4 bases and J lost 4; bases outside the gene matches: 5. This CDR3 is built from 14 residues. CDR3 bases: TGTGCCAGCAGCCCAGGCAGCGGGGGAGAGACCCAGTACTTC. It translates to CASSPGSGGETQYF.

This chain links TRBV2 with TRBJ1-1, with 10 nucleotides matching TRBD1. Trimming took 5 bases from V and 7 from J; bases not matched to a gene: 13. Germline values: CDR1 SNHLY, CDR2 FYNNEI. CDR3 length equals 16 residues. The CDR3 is CASSWDRDRGGSEAFF. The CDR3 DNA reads TGTGCCAGCAGTTGGGACCGGGACAGGGGCGGTAGTGAAGCTTTCTTT. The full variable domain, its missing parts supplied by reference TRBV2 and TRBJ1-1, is EPEVTQTPSHQVTQMGQEVILRCVPISNHLYFYWYRQILGQKVEFLVSFYNNEISEKSEIFDDQFSVERPDGSNFTLKIRSTKLEDSAMYFCASSWDRDRGGSEAFFGQGTRLTVV.

CDR3 in DNA: TGTGCCAGCAGCTTGGGGCAGGGTGGGGAATCTTTAGAGCAGTTCTTC. It specifies CASSLGQGGESLEQFF. The rearrangement links TRBV7-9 to TRBJ2-1; D may be TRBD1 (5 bases). CDR1 is SEHNR, CDR2 FQNEAQ, per germline (reference sequence). V lost 3 bases to trimming and J lost 10 bases, with 22 bases between them. This CDR3 comprises 16 residues.

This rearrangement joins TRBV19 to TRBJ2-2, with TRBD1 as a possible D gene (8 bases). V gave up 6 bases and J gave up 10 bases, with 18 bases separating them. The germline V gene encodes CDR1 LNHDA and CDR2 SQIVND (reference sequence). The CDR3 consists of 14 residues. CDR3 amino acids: CASRRTGTTAELFF. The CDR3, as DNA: TGTGCCAGTAGAAGGACAGGGACTACAGCGGAGCTGTTTTTT.

The CDR3 loop reads CASSSGVQGFGGNTIYF. In DNA form, the CDR3 reads TGTGCCAGCAGCTCCGGAGTACAGGGGTTCGGAGGAAACACCATATATTTT. The J gene is TRBJ1-3, the V gene TRBV5-6; 7 positions agree with TRBD1. This CDR3 contains 17 residues. V was pared by 3 bases and J by 4 bases, with 13 bases of the junction left unmatched. The V gene's germline CDR1 is SGHDT and CDR2 YYEEEE.

The CDR3 DNA is TGTGCCAGTAGGGGGACTAGCGGGGGAGATACGCAGTATTTT. Amino acid sequence: CASRGTSGGDTQYF. J is TRBJ2-3 and V is TRBV19; 14 bases line up with TRBD2. V was clipped by 6 bases and J by 5 bases; unmatched bases: 1. The CDR3 has 14 residues. Germline CDR1 reads LNHDA; CDR2 reads SQIVND (reference sequence). The full variable domain, with the rest looked up from reference TRBV19 and TRBJ2-3, is DGGITQSPKYLFRKEGQNVTLSCEQNLNHDAMYWYRQDPGQGLRLIYYSQIVNDFQKGDIAEGYSVSREKKESFPLTVTSAQKNPTAFYLCASRGTSGGDTQYFGPGTRLTVL.

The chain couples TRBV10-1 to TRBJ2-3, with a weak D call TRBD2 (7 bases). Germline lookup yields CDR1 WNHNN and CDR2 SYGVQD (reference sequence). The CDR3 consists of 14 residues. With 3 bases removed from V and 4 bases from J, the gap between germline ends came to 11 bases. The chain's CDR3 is CASSDPGGPDTQYF. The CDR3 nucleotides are TGCGCCAGCAGTGACCCGGGGGGCCCAGATACGCAGTATTTT.

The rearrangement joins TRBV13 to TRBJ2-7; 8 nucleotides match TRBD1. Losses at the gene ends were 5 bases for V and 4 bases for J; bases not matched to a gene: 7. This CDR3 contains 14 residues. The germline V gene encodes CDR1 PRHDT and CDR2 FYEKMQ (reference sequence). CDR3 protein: CASSLRGLGYEQYF. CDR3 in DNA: TGTGCCAGCAGCCTCAGGGGGCTCGGGTACGAGCAGTACTTC.